Reported below is one TCR beta chain. This sample stems from a study of glioma-infiltrating T cells after dendritic cell vaccination. This CDR3 spans 15 amino acids. V was pared by 5 bases and J by 7 bases, with 10 bases of the junction left unmatched. Germline V gene data show CDR1 as SGHTA and CDR2 as FQGNSA. Profiling relied on immunoSEQ multiplex PCR, and the TCRdb table lists in-frame clones only, not all of them. Of 60,000 or so clones detected, about 89% appear once; the ten largest clones hold 11%. Sample time point: after dendritic cell vaccination, including at tumor progression/relapse. The V call is TRBV7-2, the J call TRBJ1-1; 10 bases are shared with TRBD1. The sequencing used blood, collected after dendritic cell vaccination. The clonotype comes from a human donor with glioblastoma. CDR3 residues: CASSVAPGQGIEAFF. The CDR3 DNA reads as TGTGCCAGCAGCGTCGCGCCGGGACAGGGGATTGAAGCTTTCTTT.